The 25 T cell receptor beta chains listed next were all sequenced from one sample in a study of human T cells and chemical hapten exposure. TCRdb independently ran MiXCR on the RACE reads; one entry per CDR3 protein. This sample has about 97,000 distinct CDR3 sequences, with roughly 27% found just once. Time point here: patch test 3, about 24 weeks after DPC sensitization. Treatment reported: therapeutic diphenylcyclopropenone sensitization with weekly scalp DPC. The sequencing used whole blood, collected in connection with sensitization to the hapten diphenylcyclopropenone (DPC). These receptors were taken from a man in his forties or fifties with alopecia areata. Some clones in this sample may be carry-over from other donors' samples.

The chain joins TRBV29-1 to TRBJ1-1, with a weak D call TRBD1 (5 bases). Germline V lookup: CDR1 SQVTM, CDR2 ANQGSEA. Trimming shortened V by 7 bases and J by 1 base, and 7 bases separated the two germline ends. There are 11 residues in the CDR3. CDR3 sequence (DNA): TGCAGCGCGGGACGGAACACTGAAGCTTTCTTT. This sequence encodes CSAGRNTEAFF.

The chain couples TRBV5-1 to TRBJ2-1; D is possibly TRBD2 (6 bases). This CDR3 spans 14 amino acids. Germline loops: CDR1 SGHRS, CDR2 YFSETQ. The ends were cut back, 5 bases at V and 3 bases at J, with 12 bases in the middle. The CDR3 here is CASRAGTDYNEQFF. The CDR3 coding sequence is TGCGCCAGCAGAGCCGGGACTGACTACAATGAGCAGTTCTTC.

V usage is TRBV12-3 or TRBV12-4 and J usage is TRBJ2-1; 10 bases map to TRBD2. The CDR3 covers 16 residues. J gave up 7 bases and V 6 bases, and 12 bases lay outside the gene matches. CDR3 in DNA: TGTGCCAGCAGGCCAGCCCTAGCGGGAGTTAGTAATGAGCAGTTCTTC. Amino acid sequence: CASRPALAGVSNEQFF.

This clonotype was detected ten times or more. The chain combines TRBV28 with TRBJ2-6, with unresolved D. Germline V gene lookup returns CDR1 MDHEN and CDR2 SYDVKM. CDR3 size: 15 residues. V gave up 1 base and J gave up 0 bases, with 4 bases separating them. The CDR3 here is CASSLSLSGANVLTF. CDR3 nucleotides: TGTGCCAGCAGTTTATCACTCTCTGGGGCCAACGTCCTGACTTTC.

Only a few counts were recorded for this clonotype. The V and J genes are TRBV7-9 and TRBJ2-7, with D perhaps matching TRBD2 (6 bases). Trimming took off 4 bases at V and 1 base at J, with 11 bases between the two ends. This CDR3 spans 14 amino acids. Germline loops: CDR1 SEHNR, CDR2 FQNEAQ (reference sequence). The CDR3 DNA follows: TGTGCCAGCAGCTCATGGGGGGATTCCTACGAGCAGTACTTC. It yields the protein CASSSWGDSYEQYF.

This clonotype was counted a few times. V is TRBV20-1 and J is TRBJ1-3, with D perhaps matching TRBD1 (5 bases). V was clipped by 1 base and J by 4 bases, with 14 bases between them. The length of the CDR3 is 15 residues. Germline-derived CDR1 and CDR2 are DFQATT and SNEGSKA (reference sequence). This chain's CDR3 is CSARADFRAGNTIYF. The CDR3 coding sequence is TGCAGTGCTAGAGCAGACTTCAGGGCCGGAAACACCATATATTTT.

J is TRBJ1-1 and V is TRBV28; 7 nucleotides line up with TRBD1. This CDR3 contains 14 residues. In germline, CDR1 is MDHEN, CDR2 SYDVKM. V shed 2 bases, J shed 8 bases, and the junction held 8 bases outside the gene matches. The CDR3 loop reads CASSLGQGRGEAFF. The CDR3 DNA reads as TGTGCCAGCAGTTTAGGGCAGGGCAGGGGGGAAGCTTTCTTT. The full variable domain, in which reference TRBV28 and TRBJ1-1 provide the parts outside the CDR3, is DVKVTQSSRYLVKRTGEKVFLECVQDMDHENMFWYRQDPGLGLRLIYFSYDVKMKEKGDIPEGYSVSREKKERFSLILESASTNQTSMYLCASSLGQGRGEAFFGQGTRLTVV.

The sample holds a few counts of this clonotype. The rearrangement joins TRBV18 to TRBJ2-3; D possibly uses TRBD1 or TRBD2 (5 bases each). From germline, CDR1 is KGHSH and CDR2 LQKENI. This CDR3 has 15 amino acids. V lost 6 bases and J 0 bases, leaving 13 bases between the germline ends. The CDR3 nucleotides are TGTGCCAGCTCCCATGGGGGATTCAGCACAGATACGCAGTATTTT. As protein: CASSHGGFSTDTQYF.

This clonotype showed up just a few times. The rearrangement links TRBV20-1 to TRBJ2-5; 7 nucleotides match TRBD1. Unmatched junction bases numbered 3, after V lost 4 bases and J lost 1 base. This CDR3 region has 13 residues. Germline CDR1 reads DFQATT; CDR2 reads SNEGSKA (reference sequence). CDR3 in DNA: TGCAGTGCTAACAGGGGATCCCAAGAGACCCAGTACTTC. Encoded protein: CSANRGSQETQYF.

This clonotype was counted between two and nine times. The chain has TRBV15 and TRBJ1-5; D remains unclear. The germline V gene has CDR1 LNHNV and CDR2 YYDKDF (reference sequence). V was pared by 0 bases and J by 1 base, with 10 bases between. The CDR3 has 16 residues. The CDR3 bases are TGTGCCACCAGCAGAGATTTTACGAGGAGCAATCAGCCCCAGCATTTT. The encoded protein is CATSRDFTRSNQPQHF.

The CDR3 sequence is CASSWGPEQYF. Here the CDR3 DNA reads TGTGCCAGCAGCTGGGGCCCCGAGCAGTACTTC. J is TRBJ2-7 and V is TRBV13; tentative D call: TRBD1 (5 bases). Germline lookup yields CDR1 PRHDT and CDR2 FYEKMQ (reference sequence). The CDR3 runs to 11 residues. The V gene lost 4 bases and the J gene lost 6 bases, with 7 bases spanning the gap.

The CDR3 DNA is TGTGCCAGCAGTTTATCCCCCCCCACTGAAGCTTTCTTT. This gives the protein CASSLSPPTEAFF. The chain employs TRBV28 and TRBJ1-1; D call uncertain. The CDR3 has 13 residues. CDR1 MDHEN and CDR2 SYDVKM come from the germline V gene. The ends were cut back, 1 base at V and 4 bases at J, with 7 bases in the middle.

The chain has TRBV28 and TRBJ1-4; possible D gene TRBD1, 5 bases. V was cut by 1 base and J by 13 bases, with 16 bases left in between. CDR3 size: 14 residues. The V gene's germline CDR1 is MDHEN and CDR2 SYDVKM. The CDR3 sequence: CASSLFRVDKGLFF. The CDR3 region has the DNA TGTGCCAGCAGTTTATTTCGGGTGGACAAGGGACTGTTTTTT.

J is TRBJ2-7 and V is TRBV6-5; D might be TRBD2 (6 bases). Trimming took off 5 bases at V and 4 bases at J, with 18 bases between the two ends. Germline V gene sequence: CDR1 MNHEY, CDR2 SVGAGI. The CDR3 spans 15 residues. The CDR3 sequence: CASSQAGTSPYEQYF. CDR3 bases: TGTGCCAGCAGTCAGGCCGGGACTTCCCCTTACGAGCAGTACTTC.

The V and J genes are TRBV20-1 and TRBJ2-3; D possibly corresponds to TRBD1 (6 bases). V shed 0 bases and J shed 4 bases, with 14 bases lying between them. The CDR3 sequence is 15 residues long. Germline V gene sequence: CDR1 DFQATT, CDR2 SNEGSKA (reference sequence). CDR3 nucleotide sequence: TGCAGTGCTAGAGATCTCAGGGGACGACCAGATACGCAGTATTTT. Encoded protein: CSARDLRGRPDTQYF.

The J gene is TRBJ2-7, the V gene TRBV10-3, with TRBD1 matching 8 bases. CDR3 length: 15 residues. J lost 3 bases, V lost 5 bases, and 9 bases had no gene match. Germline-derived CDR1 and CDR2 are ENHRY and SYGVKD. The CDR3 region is CAISYGTGAIYEQYF. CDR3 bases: TGTGCCATCAGTTACGGGACAGGTGCCATCTACGAGCAGTACTTC.

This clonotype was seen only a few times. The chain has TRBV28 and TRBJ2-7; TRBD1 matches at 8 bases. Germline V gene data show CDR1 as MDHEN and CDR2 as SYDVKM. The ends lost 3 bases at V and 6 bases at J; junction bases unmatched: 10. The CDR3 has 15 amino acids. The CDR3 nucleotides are TGTGCCAGCAGTTTCGGAAGGACAGGGTCGGGCGAGCAGTACTTC. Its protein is CASSFGRTGSGEQYF.

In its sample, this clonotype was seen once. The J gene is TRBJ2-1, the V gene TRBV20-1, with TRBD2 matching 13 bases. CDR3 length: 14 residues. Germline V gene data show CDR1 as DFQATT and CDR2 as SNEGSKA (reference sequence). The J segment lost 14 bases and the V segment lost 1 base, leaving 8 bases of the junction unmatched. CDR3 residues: CSARGTSGSWVEFF. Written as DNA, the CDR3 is TGCAGTGCTAGAGGGACTAGCGGGAGTTGGGTTGAGTTCTTC.

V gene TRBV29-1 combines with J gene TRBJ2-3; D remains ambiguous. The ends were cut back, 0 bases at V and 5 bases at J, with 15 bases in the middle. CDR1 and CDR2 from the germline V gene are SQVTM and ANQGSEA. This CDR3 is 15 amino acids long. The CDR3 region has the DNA TGCAGCGTTGAAGATATAAGGAGAGATTTAGATACGCAGTATTTT. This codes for CSVEDIRRDLDTQYF.

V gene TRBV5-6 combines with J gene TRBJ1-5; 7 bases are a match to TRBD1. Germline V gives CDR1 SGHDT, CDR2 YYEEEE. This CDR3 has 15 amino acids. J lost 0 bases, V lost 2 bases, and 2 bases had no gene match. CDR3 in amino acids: CASSLAGGSNQPQHF. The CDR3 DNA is TGTGCCAGCAGCTTAGCAGGGGGTAGCAATCAGCCCCAGCATTTT.

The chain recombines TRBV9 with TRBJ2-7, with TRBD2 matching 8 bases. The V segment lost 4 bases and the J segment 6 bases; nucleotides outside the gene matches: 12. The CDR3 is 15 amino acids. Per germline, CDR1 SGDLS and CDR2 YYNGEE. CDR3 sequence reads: CASSPAGTSFAEQYF. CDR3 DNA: TGTGCCAGCAGCCCTGCCGGGACTAGTTTTGCCGAGCAGTACTTC. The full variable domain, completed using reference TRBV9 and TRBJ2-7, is DSGVTQTPKHLITATGQRVTLRCSPRSGDLSVYWYQQSLDQGLQFLIQYYNGEERAKGNILERFSAQQFPDLHSELNLSSLELGDSALYFCASSPAGTSFAEQYFGPGTRLTVT.

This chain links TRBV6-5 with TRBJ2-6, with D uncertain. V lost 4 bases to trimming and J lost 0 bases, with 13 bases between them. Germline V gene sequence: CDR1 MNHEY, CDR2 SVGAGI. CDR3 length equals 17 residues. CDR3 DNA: TGTGCCAGCAGTTCCACTTTGACCAGCTCTGGGGCCAACGTCCTGACTTTC. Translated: CASSSTLTSSGANVLTF.

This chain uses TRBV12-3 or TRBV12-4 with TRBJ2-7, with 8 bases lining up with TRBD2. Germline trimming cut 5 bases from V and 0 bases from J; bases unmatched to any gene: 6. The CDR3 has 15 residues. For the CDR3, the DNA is TGTGCCAGCAGTCCATCCGGGACTAGCTCCTACGAGCAGTACTTC. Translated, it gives CASSPSGTSSYEQYF.

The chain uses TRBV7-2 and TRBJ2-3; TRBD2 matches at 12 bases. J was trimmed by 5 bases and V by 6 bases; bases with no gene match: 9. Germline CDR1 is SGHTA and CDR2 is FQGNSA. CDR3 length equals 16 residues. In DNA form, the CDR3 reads TGTGCCAGCAGGTCATCTAGCGGGAGGGCCATAGATACGCAGTATTTT. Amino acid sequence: CASRSSSGRAIDTQYF.

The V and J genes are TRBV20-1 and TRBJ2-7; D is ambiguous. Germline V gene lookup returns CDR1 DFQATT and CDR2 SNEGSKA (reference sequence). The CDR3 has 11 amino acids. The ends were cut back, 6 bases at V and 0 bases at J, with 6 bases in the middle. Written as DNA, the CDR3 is TGCAGTGCCGACAACTCCTACGAGCAGTACTTC. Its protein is CSADNSYEQYF.